These 28 T cell receptor beta chains originate from one sample sequenced in a study of blood T cell repertoires in COVID-19. The table came from immunoSEQ multiplex PCR; TCRdb's copy has only in-frame clones and leaves some out. The sample yields some 320,000 clones, around 84% seen once. Sequenced material: PBMCs or T cells enriched from blood (not recorded which). These receptors all stem from a woman aged 30 to 39 who had been exposed to COVID-19.

This sequence joins TRBV18 and TRBJ1-5, with a weak D call TRBD1 (6 bases). V lost 0 bases and J lost 4, with 16 bases in between. Germline V lookup: CDR1 KGHSH, CDR2 LQKENI. The CDR3 has 17 residues. The CDR3 coding sequence is TGTGCCAGCTCACCACCGATTCAGGGGACGGTAAATCAGCCCCAGCATTTT. Translating it yields CASSPPIQGTVNQPQHF.

The chain carries TRBV18 and TRBJ2-7; no clear D. Trimming took off 5 bases at V and 3 bases at J, with 8 bases between the two ends. CDR1 is KGHSH, CDR2 LQKENI, per germline. The CDR3 spans 12 residues. The CDR3 spells CASSSSSYEQYF. The CDR3 coding sequence is TGTGCCAGCTCATCATCTAGCTACGAGCAGTACTTC. Drawing the rest from reference TRBV18 and TRBJ2-7, the complete variable domain is NAGVMQNPRHLVRRRGQEARLRCSPMKGHSHVYWYRQLPEEGLKFMVYLQKENIIDESGMPKERFSAEFPKEGPSILRIQQVVRGDSAAYFCASSSSSYEQYFGPGTRLTVT.

This sequence joins TRBV2 and TRBJ2-7; 7 nucleotides line up with TRBD1. Germline trimming cut 7 bases from V and 0 bases from J; bases unmatched to any gene: 6. The CDR3 is 14 residues long. Per the germline V gene, CDR1 is SNHLY and CDR2 is FYNNEI. CDR3 loop: CASTTQGSSYEQYF. CDR3 bases: TGTGCCAGCACGACACAGGGGAGCTCCTACGAGCAGTACTTC.

The chain combines TRBV11-2 with TRBJ2-1, with 8 bases identical to TRBD2. The V and J ends lost 2 bases and 4 bases, in that order; junction bases with no gene match: 4. The CDR3 covers 15 residues. Germline V CDR1 and CDR2: SGHAT, FQNNGV. CDR3 loop: CASSLSAGVYNEQFF. The CDR3 DNA reads as TGTGCCAGCAGCTTATCAGCGGGGGTATACAATGAGCAGTTCTTC.

The chain recombines TRBV4-1 with TRBJ2-2, with 7 bases lining up with TRBD1. Germline CDR1 and CDR2: MGHRA and YSYEKL. The CDR3 is 17 amino acids. V gave up 3 bases and J gave up 1 base; unmatched junction bases: 8. For the CDR3, the DNA is TGCGCCAGCAGCCACCCAGGGGGACAAAGGAACACCGGGGAGCTGTTTTTT. It is translated as CASSHPGGQRNTGELFF.

This clone was counted ten times or more. The chain carries TRBV11-2 and TRBJ1-1; no firm D call. The germline CDR1 and CDR2 sequences are SGHAT and FQNNGV. The CDR3 runs 14 residues. The V and J ends lost 0 bases and 4 bases respectively, with 9 bases between them. For the CDR3, the DNA is TGTGCCAGCAGCTTAGACAGTTGGAGCACTGAAGCTTTCTTT. Protein sequence: CASSLDSWSTEAFF.

CDR3 DNA sequence: TGCAGCCTTGCCACGATCCAGGCCAAAAACATTCAGTACTTC. Translated: CSLATIQAKNIQYF. The V and J genes are TRBV29-1 and TRBJ2-4, with no clear D. The CDR3 has 14 residues. V was shortened by 8 bases and J by 1 base, with 15 bases between the two germline ends. Germline CDR1 reads SQVTM; CDR2 reads ANQGSEA.

This clone was observed a few times. The chain employs TRBV7-2 and TRBJ2-1, with 7 positions matching TRBD1. Trimming removed 0 bases from V and 4 bases from J; junction bases left unmatched: 9. The CDR3 spans 17 residues. Germline CDR1 is SGHTA and CDR2 is FQGNSA. The CDR3 DNA follows: TGTGCCAGCAGCTTAGCTAACAGGGGTACCTATTACAATGAGCAGTTCTTC. Translated, it gives CASSLANRGTYYNEQFF.

The chain combines TRBV7-9 with TRBJ2-7, with D possibly matching TRBD2 (5 bases). Looked up from germline, CDR1 is SEHNR and CDR2 is FQNEAQ (reference sequence). The CDR3 has 12 residues. V lost 3 bases and J 5 bases, leaving 8 bases between the germline ends. The CDR3 spells CASSLGSDEQYF. DNA for the CDR3: TGTGCCAGCAGCTTGGGTAGCGACGAGCAGTACTTC.

V is TRBV6-2 or TRBV6-3 and J is TRBJ2-1; no clear D gene. The CDR3 is made up of 14 amino acids. In germline, CDR1 is MNHEY, CDR2 SVGEGT. V gave up 3 bases and J gave up 9 bases, with 15 bases separating them. The CDR3 reads CASSYLPEISEQFF. CDR3 nucleotides: TGTGCCAGCAGTTATCTACCTGAGATTTCTGAGCAGTTCTTC.

The rearrangement uses TRBV30 and TRBJ1-1, with D unclear. Germline CDR1 and CDR2: GTSNPN and SVGIG (reference sequence). Trimming cost V 4 bases and J 4 bases, with 7 bases left between them. CDR3 size: 11 residues. DNA for the CDR3: TGTGCCTGGAAAACAAGCACTGAAGCTTTCTTT. It encodes CAWKTSTEAFF.

This clone occurred once. The chain has TRBV4-1 and TRBJ2-7, with 9 bases lining up with TRBD1. V gave up 0 bases and J gave up 5 bases; unmatched junction bases: 5. CDR3 length equals 15 residues. Germline V CDR1 and CDR2: MGHRA, YSYEKL. The CDR3 DNA reads TGCGCCAGCAGCCAAGAAACGGGACAGGGTAACGAGCAGTACTTC. This codes for CASSQETGQGNEQYF.

The rearrangement uses TRBV27 and TRBJ1-6; a weak D match, TRBD1 (6 bases). Germline loops: CDR1 MNHEY, CDR2 SMNVEV (reference sequence). This CDR3 contains 15 residues. Trimming took off 5 bases at V and 5 bases at J, with 13 bases between the two ends. CDR3 sequence: CASSPRTGNNSPLHF. The CDR3 DNA reads TGTGCCAGCAGTCCCCGTACAGGGAATAATTCACCCCTCCACTTT.

This chain uses TRBV3-1 (or the pseudogene TRBV3-2) with TRBJ1-1; D not resolved. The CDR3 runs 14 residues. Trimming shortened V by 4 bases and J by 6 bases, and 15 bases separated the two germline ends. Germline V gene data show CDR1 as LGHDT and CDR2 as YNNKEL (reference sequence). The CDR3: CASSLQIGSAEAFF. For the CDR3, the DNA is TGTGCCAGCAGCCTACAGATAGGTTCGGCTGAAGCTTTCTTT.

V usage is TRBV19 and J usage is TRBJ1-4, with 8 bases identical to TRBD1. This CDR3 comprises 14 residues. From germline, CDR1 is LNHDA and CDR2 SQIVND (reference sequence). After removal of 5 bases from V and 3 bases from J, the junction contained 2 bases not matched to a gene. CDR3 in amino acids: CASSADRANEKLFF. In DNA, the CDR3 is TGTGCCAGTAGTGCGGACAGGGCTAATGAAAAACTGTTTTTT.

CDR3: CASSQGWGGSEKLFF. Written as DNA, the CDR3 is TGTGCCAGCAGCCAAGGTTGGGGGGGGTCAGAAAAACTGTTTTTT. V and J are TRBV3-1 (or the pseudogene TRBV3-2) and TRBJ1-4; the D gene is possibly TRBD1 (5 bases). The CDR3 extends over 15 amino acids. Germline loops: CDR1 LGHDT, CDR2 YNNKEL (reference sequence). With 1 base removed from V and 8 bases from J, the gap between germline ends came to 14 bases.

The V call is TRBV14, the J call TRBJ2-7, with 8 bases that match TRBD1. Germline V gives CDR1 SGHDN, CDR2 FVKESK. V lost 8 bases, J lost 7 bases, and 4 bases stayed unmatched. This CDR3 comprises 11 residues. CDR3 amino acids: CASGTGGEQYF. As DNA, the CDR3 is TGTGCCAGCGGAACAGGGGGTGAGCAGTACTTC. The full variable domain, completed using reference TRBV14 and TRBJ2-7, is EAGVTQFPSHSVIEKGQTVTLRCDPISGHDNLYWYRRVMGKEIKFLLHFVKESKQDESGMPNNRFLAERTGGTYSTLKVQPAELEDSGVYFCASGTGGEQYFGPGTRLTVT.

The rearrangement uses TRBV10-1 and TRBJ2-3; 9 positions agree with TRBD2. Germline trimming cut 2 bases from V and 2 bases from J; bases unmatched to any gene: 2. CDR1 and CDR2 (germline): WNHNN, SYGVQD (reference sequence). CDR3 length: 15 amino acids. In DNA, the CDR3 is TGCGCCAGCAGTGAGGGCGGGGGGGCCACAGATACGCAGTATTTT. Protein: CASSEGGGATDTQYF.

A single count supports this clone. V usage is TRBV9 and J usage is TRBJ1-2; TRBD1 agrees at 8 bases. The CDR3 is made up of 15 amino acids. Germline-derived CDR1 and CDR2 are SGDLS and YYNGEE. The J segment lost 8 bases and the V segment lost 0 bases, leaving 9 bases of the junction unmatched. CDR3 loop: CASSVAGQVFEGYTF. The CDR3 bases are TGTGCCAGCAGCGTAGCGGGACAGGTTTTTGAAGGCTACACCTTC.

The chain joins TRBV27 to TRBJ2-1, with 10 bases fitting TRBD1. Germline loops: CDR1 MNHEY, CDR2 SMNVEV (reference sequence). The CDR3 consists of 14 residues. V gave up 2 bases and J gave up 8 bases; unmatched junction bases: 3. CDR3 sequence (DNA): TGTGCCAGCAGTTTACAGGACAGGGGGGATGAGCAGTTCTTC. This gives the protein CASSLQDRGDEQFF.

The rearrangement links TRBV10-3 to TRBJ1-5; D not certain. Germline CDR1 reads ENHRY; CDR2 reads SYGVKD. Trimming removed 0 bases from V and 1 base from J, with 7 bases in between. CDR3 length equals 15 residues. CDR3 sequence: CAISESKSSNQPQHF. In DNA form, the CDR3 reads TGTGCCATCAGTGAGTCTAAGAGCAGCAATCAGCCCCAGCATTTT.

Written as DNA, the CDR3 is TGTGCCAGCAGCTTAGGGCCAGGGCTTAGCAATCAGCCCCAGCATTTT. It codes for CASSLGPGLSNQPQHF. The chain couples TRBV7-6 to TRBJ1-5, with a weak D call TRBD1 (5 bases). CDR3 length: 16 residues. The germline V and J ends were trimmed by 1 base and 0 bases, with 10 bases remaining between them. Germline assignment: CDR1 SGHVS and CDR2 FNYEAQ.

The rearrangement links TRBV30 to TRBJ1-1; TRBD1 aligns across 9 bases. After removal of 1 base from V and 7 bases from J, the junction contained 7 bases not matched to a gene. The CDR3 has 14 amino acids. Looked up from germline, CDR1 is GTSNPN and CDR2 is SVGIG (reference sequence). The CDR3 nucleotides are TGTGCCTGGAGTGCTCCGACAGGGGGAATTGAAGCTTTCTTT. This sequence encodes CAWSAPTGGIEAFF. Using reference TRBV30 and TRBJ1-1 for the parts outside the CDR3, the full variable domain is SQTIHQWPATLVQPVGSPLSLECTVEGTSNPNLYWYRQAAGRGLQLLFYSVGIGQISSEVPQNLSASRPQDRQFILSSKKLLLSDSGFYLCAWSAPTGGIEAFFGQGTRLTVV.

The rearrangement joins TRBV6-4 to TRBJ1-2; TRBD1 matches 12 bases. CDR3 length equals 15 residues. CDR1 is MRHNA and CDR2 is SNTAGT in the germline V gene. Germline trimming cut 3 bases from V and 7 bases from J; bases unmatched to any gene: 6. CDR3 protein: CASSELGTGGSGYTF. The DNA of the CDR3 is TGTGCCAGCAGTGAGCTCGGGACAGGGGGCTCTGGCTACACCTTC.

This clone was recorded only once. At one end the junction does not follow the germline gene, possibly because of a read error. V gene TRBV7-9 combines with J gene TRBJ2-7; tentatively, D is TRBD2 (7 bases). The CDR3 runs 12 residues. CDR1 and CDR2 from the germline V gene are SEHNR and FQNEAQ (reference sequence). The CDR3 nucleotides read TGTGCCAGCAGCTTAGCGGGGGGGGGCCCCTGCTTC. This codes for CASSLAGGGPCF. Looking up the rest from reference TRBV7-9 and TRBJ2-7 gives the full variable domain: DTGVSQNPRHKITKRGQNVTFRCDPISEHNRLYWYRQTLGQGPEFLTYFQNEAQLEKSRLLSDRFSAERPKGSFSTLEIQRTEQGDSAMYLCASSLAGGGPCFGPGTRLTVT.

The V call is TRBV6-5, the J call TRBJ2-1; D unclear. Trimming removed 4 bases from V and 4 bases from J, with 14 bases in between. The CDR3 length is 15 residues. Germline V gene sequence: CDR1 MNHEY, CDR2 SVGAGI. The CDR3 DNA is TGTGCCAGCAGTTCGAACCCGTCGGTATACAATGAGCAGTTCTTC. This gives the protein CASSSNPSVYNEQFF.

This clone has only a few counts. The rearrangement uses TRBV2 and TRBJ2-1; 7 positions agree with TRBD2. CDR1 is SNHLY and CDR2 is FYNNEI in the germline V gene. V trimming: 5 bases; J trimming: 0 bases; junction bases outside the gene matches: 4. This CDR3 has 15 amino acids. The CDR3: CASSSSGGSYNEQFF. The CDR3 DNA follows: TGTGCCAGCAGTTCTAGCGGCGGCTCCTACAATGAGCAGTTCTTC.

The chain couples TRBV5-6 to TRBJ2-7; possible D gene TRBD1, 6 bases. This CDR3 region has 15 residues. Germline loops: CDR1 SGHDT, CDR2 YYEEEE. V was pared by 1 base and J by 3 bases, with 14 bases between. In nucleotides, the CDR3 is TGTGCCAGCAGCTTGCAACAGGGTATTATCTACGAGCAGTACTTC. This gives the protein CASSLQQGIIYEQYF.